The 21 T cell receptor beta chains presented below share a single source sample, sequenced in a study of OX40 agonist ivuxolimab in advanced cancers. Assay: immunoSEQ multiplex PCR; the TCRdb copy retains only in-frame clones and omits some. The repertoire holds about 23,000 clones, with about 77% as singletons. The sequenced sample was CD4+ or CD8+ T cells sorted from blood, obtained in a trial of the OX40 agonist ivuxolimab. The receptors were sampled from an adult with an advanced solid tumor such as melanoma, head and neck, liver or kidney cancer.

This clone showed up just a few times. V is TRBV5-4 and J is TRBJ2-7, with 10 bases matching TRBD1. This CDR3 comprises 15 residues. J gave up 2 bases and V 4 bases, and 6 bases lay outside the gene matches. Germline V gene lookup returns CDR1 SGHNT and CDR2 YYREEE (reference sequence). The CDR3 nucleotides read TGTGCCAGCAGCCAGAAAGGACAGGGGGCCTACGAGCAGTACTTC. Translation gives CASSQKGQGAYEQYF.

J is TRBJ1-2 and V is TRBV2; no definite D call. The CDR3 totals 12 residues. Trimming took off 1 base at V and 9 bases at J, with 9 bases between the two ends. Per the germline V gene, CDR1 is SNHLY and CDR2 is FYNNEI. DNA for the CDR3: TGTGCCAGCAGTGAAGAGAGTGGCAGCTACACCTTC. Protein sequence: CASSEESGSYTF.

The chain links TRBV6-1 to TRBJ2-7, with TRBD1 matching over 8 bases. Germline V gives CDR1 MNHNS, CDR2 SASEGT. V trimming: 10 bases; J trimming: 3 bases; junction bases outside the gene matches: 14. The CDR3 length is 15 residues. The CDR3 reads CAISETGAAGYEQYF. Here the CDR3 DNA reads TGTGCCATCAGCGAGACAGGGGCAGCGGGCTACGAGCAGTACTTC.

The chain links TRBV2 to TRBJ1-2; D gene ambiguous. The CDR3 totals 14 residues. V was pared by 8 bases and J by 6 bases, with 19 bases between. Germline V gene sequence: CDR1 SNHLY, CDR2 FYNNEI. The CDR3, as DNA: TGTGCCAGCCGAATCGACGAACTATCCCATGGCTACACCTTC. Protein: CASRIDELSHGYTF.

This chain links TRBV5-1 with TRBJ2-1; 7 nucleotides line up with TRBD2. Per germline, CDR1 SGHRS and CDR2 YFSETQ. With 3 bases clipped from V and 4 bases from J, the junction kept 4 bases outside the gene matches. The CDR3 contains 14 residues. The CDR3 nucleotides read TGCGCCAGCAGCTCGGGACTATCATACAATGAGCAGTTCTTC. Translating it yields CASSSGLSYNEQFF.

The chain combines TRBV7-2 with TRBJ1-1; the D is unclear. Per the germline V gene, CDR1 is SGHTA and CDR2 is FQGNSA. CDR3 length equals 14 residues. Trimming removed 5 bases at V and 2 bases at J, with 12 bases between. The CDR3: CASSPLGINTEAFF. CDR3 DNA: TGTGCCAGCAGCCCATTAGGGATAAACACTGAAGCTTTCTTT.

The rearrangement joins TRBV5-6 to TRBJ2-3; TRBD2 might be the D (5 bases). Germline V lookup: CDR1 SGHDT, CDR2 YYEEEE. The CDR3 is made up of 15 amino acids. Trimming cost V 1 base and J 3 bases, with 12 bases left between them. CDR3 nucleotides: TGTGCCAGCAGCTTGCCGGCGGGTAGGACAGATACGCAGTATTTT. Translating it yields CASSLPAGRTDTQYF.

The chain couples TRBV29-1 to TRBJ1-4; D call uncertain. Trimming shortened V by 5 bases and J by 8 bases, and 9 bases separated the two germline ends. Germline lookup yields CDR1 SQVTM and CDR2 ANQGSEA. This CDR3 contains 11 residues. CDR3 bases: TGCAGCGTTCGTAGAGGCGAAAAACTGTTTTTT. Translated: CSVRRGEKLFF.

This clone showed up just once. This chain connects TRBV7-3 to TRBJ2-7; D is unresolved. CDR1 and CDR2 (germline): SGHTA, FQGTGA. This CDR3 spans 13 amino acids. V shed 5 bases and J shed 6 bases, with 14 bases lying between them. This CDR3 is CASSINRRSEQYF. Here the CDR3 DNA reads TGTGCCAGCAGCATTAACCGGCGGAGCGAGCAGTACTTC.

The V gene is TRBV21-1, the J gene TRBJ2-5; TRBD2 reflects the table's D call only, with no check against the DNA. TRBV21-1 is marked as a pseudogene. The CDR3 runs 11 residues. CDR3 sequence: CATSREETQYF. CDR3 nucleotides: TGTGCCACATCTCGGGAAGAGACCCAGTACTTC.

The chain recombines TRBV6-5 with TRBJ2-3, with 7 bases that match TRBD2. CDR1 and CDR2 from the germline V gene are MNHEY and SVGAGI. The CDR3 loop spans 14 amino acids. Unmatched junction bases numbered 3, after V lost 2 bases and J lost 4 bases. DNA of the CDR3: TGTGCCAGCAGTTACGGGAGGGCCGCAGATACGCAGTATTTT. Amino acid sequence: CASSYGRAADTQYF.

V usage is TRBV29-1 and J usage is TRBJ1-2; TRBD1 agrees at 9 bases. From germline, CDR1 is SQVTM and CDR2 ANQGSEA. V lost 7 bases and J lost 3; bases outside the gene matches: 9. CDR3 length equals 14 residues. CDR3 region: CSEDRDREHYGYTF. CDR3 nucleotide sequence: TGCAGCGAAGACCGGGACAGGGAACACTATGGCTACACCTTC.

This chain joins TRBV5-4 and TRBJ2-3; 14 bases agree with TRBD2. The J segment lost 5 bases and the V segment lost 3 bases, leaving 8 bases of the junction unmatched. The CDR3 extends over 17 amino acids. In germline, CDR1 is SGHNT, CDR2 YYREEE (reference sequence). The CDR3 loop reads CASSSLTSGRAKDTQYF. The CDR3 DNA follows: TGTGCCAGCAGCTCCTTGACTAGCGGGAGGGCAAAAGATACGCAGTATTTT. The whole variable domain, filled in from reference TRBV5-4 and TRBJ2-3, reads ETGVTQSPTHLIKTRGQQVTLRCSSQSGHNTVSWYQQALGQGPQFIFQYYREEENGRGNFPPRFSGLQFPNYSSELNVNALELDDSALYLCASSSLTSGRAKDTQYFGPGTRLTVL.

In the case of this clone: Compared with germline, one end of the junction differs, possibly owing to a read error. The rearrangement links TRBV7-6 to TRBJ2-7, with TRBD2 identical over 10 bases. Germline lookup yields CDR1 SGHVS and CDR2 FNYEAQ. The CDR3 contains 13 residues. The DNA for the CDR3 is TGTGCCAGCAGCCTAGCGGGAGTCGGGGAGCAGTACTTC. Protein product: CASSLAGVGEQYF.

V is TRBV19 and J is TRBJ2-3; 9 bases match TRBD1. The trim removed 7 bases at V and 14 bases at J, leaving 7 bases unmatched. This CDR3 has 11 amino acids. CDR1 LNHDA and CDR2 SQIVND come from the germline V gene (reference sequence). CDR3 nucleotides: TGTGCCAGTAAGGGACAGGGTTTTAGGTATTTT. Residues: CASKGQGFRYF.

This chain joins TRBV30 and TRBJ2-3, with 7 positions matching TRBD2. Germline V gene sequence: CDR1 GTSNPN, CDR2 SVGIG (reference sequence). Germline trimming cut 0 bases from V and 3 bases from J; bases unmatched to any gene: 3. This CDR3 contains 14 residues. CDR3 nucleotide sequence: TGTGCCTGGAGTGTTCTGCGGGGGACAGATACGCAGTATTTT. This sequence encodes CAWSVLRGTDTQYF.

The chain uses TRBV6-5 and TRBJ1-2; D remains ambiguous. CDR1 and CDR2 (germline): MNHEY, SVGAGI. The CDR3 has 13 residues. V was clipped by 6 bases and J by 8 bases, with 16 bases between them. The CDR3 DNA reads TGTGCCAGCAGAGCAATTCGGACCTCCGGCTACACCTTC. Amino acid sequence: CASRAIRTSGYTF.

The rearrangement joins TRBV29-1 to TRBJ1-1, with no clear D. The CDR3 extends over 14 amino acids. Germline V gives CDR1 SQVTM, CDR2 ANQGSEA. Trimming left V 7 bases short and J 0 bases short, with 15 bases between. The CDR3 spells CSAAQQAMNTEAFF. The DNA for the CDR3 is TGCAGCGCCGCCCAGCAGGCCATGAACACTGAAGCTTTCTTT.

This sequence joins TRBV19 and TRBJ1-1; D might be TRBD1 (5 bases). This CDR3 comprises 15 residues. Deletions cut 10 bases from V and 1 base from J, with 19 bases between. Germline loops: CDR1 LNHDA, CDR2 SQIVND (reference sequence). The CDR3 is CATLSSGGTNTEAFF. The CDR3 DNA reads as TGTGCCACCCTATCCTCCGGAGGGACGAACACTGAAGCTTTCTTT.

This chain joins TRBV6-6 and TRBJ1-1; TRBD1 matches at 8 bases. With 7 bases clipped from V and 3 bases from J, the junction kept 4 bases outside the gene matches. CDR1 is MNHNY, CDR2 SVGAGI, per germline (reference sequence). CDR3 length equals 13 residues. The CDR3: CASTGQGYTEAFF. The CDR3 DNA is TGTGCCAGCACCGGACAGGGTTACACTGAAGCTTTCTTT.

This chain joins TRBV11-3 and TRBJ2-1; perhaps TRBD1 as D (6 bases). Germline V lookup: CDR1 SGHNT, CDR2 YENEEA. Trimming cost V 0 bases and J 0 bases, with 6 bases left between them. This CDR3 comprises 15 residues. Written as DNA, the CDR3 is TGTGCCAGCAGCTTAGAACAGGGCTCCTACAATGAGCAGTTCTTC. Translation gives CASSLEQGSYNEQFF.